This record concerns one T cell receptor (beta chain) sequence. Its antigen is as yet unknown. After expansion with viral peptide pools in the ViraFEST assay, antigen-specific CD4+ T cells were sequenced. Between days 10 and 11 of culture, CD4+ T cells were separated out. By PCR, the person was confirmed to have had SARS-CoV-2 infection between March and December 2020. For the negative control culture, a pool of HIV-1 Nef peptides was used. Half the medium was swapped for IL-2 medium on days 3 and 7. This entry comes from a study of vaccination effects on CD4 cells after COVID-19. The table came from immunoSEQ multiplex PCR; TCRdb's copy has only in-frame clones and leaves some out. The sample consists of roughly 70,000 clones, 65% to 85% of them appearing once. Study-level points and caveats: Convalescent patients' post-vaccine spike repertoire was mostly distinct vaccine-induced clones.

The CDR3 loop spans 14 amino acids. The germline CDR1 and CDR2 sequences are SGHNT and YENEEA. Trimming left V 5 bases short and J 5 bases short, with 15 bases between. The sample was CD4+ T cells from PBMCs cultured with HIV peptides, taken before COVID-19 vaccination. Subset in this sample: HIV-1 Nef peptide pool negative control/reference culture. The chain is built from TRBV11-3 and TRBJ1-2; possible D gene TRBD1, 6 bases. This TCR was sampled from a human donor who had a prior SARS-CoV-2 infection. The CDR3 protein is CASSTRGTTYGYTF. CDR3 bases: TGTGCCAGCAGCACTAGGGGGACAACTTATGGCTACACCTTC.